The table lists the clone carrying this T cell receptor (beta chain) with many counts. Its antigen remains unknown. Trimming took off 4 bases at V and 4 bases at J, with 20 bases between the two ends. CDR1 and CDR2 from the germline V gene are DFQATT and SNEGSKA (reference sequence). The CDR3 is 15 residues long. Bulk TCR libraries were made with methods that had been previously described and with listed TCR primers. TCRdb processed the PCR reads anew with MiXCR; each CDR3 protein has one entry. The sample contains 40,000 to 45,000 distinct CDR3 sequences, about 19% of which appear only once. The data originate from a study of molecular identifiers for immune sequencing clone quantification. General study points: Identical TCR molecules that share a barcode could lead to an underestimation of highly expanded clone sizes.

The receptor's source is a human donor in good health. Some libraries in this study had Jurkat cell RNA spiked in. Sequences were obtained from naive CD8+ T cells from blood, with Jurkat cell RNA spiked in. Subset in this sample: FACS-sorted CD8+CD4-CCR7+CD45RA+ naive T cells. The V call is TRBV20-1, the J call TRBJ2-7; D is tentatively TRBD1 or TRBD2 (6 bases each). CDR3 DNA sequence: TGCAGTGCTAACTTAGCGGACAGCGCGAGGTACGAGCAGTACTTC. It codes for CSANLADSARYEQYF.